These 21 T cell receptor beta chains were all obtained from the same sample, sequenced in a study of T cells in Graves' hyperthyroidism and ophthalmopathy. Amplification yielded TCR beta CDR3 regions, with RNA transcripts as the source. The HTBI primer set drove a first-round RT-PCR of the TCR CDR3. TCRdb passed the multiplex PCR reads through MiXCR, listing each CDR3 protein once. Among 300,000 to 400,000 distinct CDR3 sequences listed, about 14% were seen once. Sample: blood. These receptor sequences come from a woman in her 30s with Graves' ophthalmopathy.

This clonotype was picked up a small number of times. The rearrangement joins TRBV20-1 to TRBJ2-1; TRBD2 agrees at 8 bases. The CDR3 totals 16 residues. The V segment lost 0 bases and the J segment 6 bases; nucleotides outside the gene matches: 10. Germline assignment: CDR1 DFQATT and CDR2 SNEGSKA (reference sequence). CDR3 bases: TGCAGTGCTAGAGATTTTCGGCAGCGGGGGAGCAATGAGCAGTTCTTC. As protein: CSARDFRQRGSNEQFF.

This clonotype was seen repeatedly, ten times or more. This rearrangement joins TRBV15 to TRBJ2-5; D is perhaps TRBD1 or TRBD2 (5 bases each). The CDR3 has 16 residues. The V gene's germline CDR1 is LNHNV and CDR2 YYDKDF (reference sequence). The germline V and J ends were trimmed by 5 bases and 4 bases, with 20 bases remaining between them. Here the CDR3 DNA reads TGTGCCACCAGCGGATCAGGCGGACTTGGGGGAGAGACCCAGTACTTC. This sequence encodes CATSGSGGLGGETQYF.

The chain is built from TRBV14 and TRBJ2-7; no reliable D call. This CDR3 is 16 amino acids long. V was shortened by 3 bases and J by 9 bases, with 24 bases between the two germline ends. Germline V gives CDR1 SGHDN, CDR2 FVKESK. CDR3 nucleotides: TGTGCCAGCAGCCATCACACCCTAGGTTACCTCAAGGTGCAGTACTTC. Amino acid sequence: CASSHHTLGYLKVQYF.

The CDR3 loop reads CASSFLGQSNTEAFF. The CDR3, as DNA: TGTGCCAGCAGCTTTCTGGGACAGTCGAACACTGAAGCTTTCTTT. The chain is built from TRBV11-1 and TRBJ1-1; 7 bases are a match to TRBD1. The CDR3 covers 15 residues. Germline V lookup: CDR1 SGHAT, CDR2 FQDESV (reference sequence). V dropped 3 bases and J dropped 1; count of bases not matched to a gene: 5.

This clonotype has ten or more counts. The chain has TRBV20-1 and TRBJ2-7; 7 nucleotides align to TRBD2. Germline CDR1 reads DFQATT; CDR2 reads SNEGSKA (reference sequence). This CDR3 is built from 15 residues. After removal of 0 bases from V and 5 bases from J, the junction contained 10 bases not matched to a gene. CDR3 residues: CSARDRGVWGNEQYF. The DNA for the CDR3 is TGCAGTGCTAGAGATCGGGGGGTGTGGGGGAACGAGCAGTACTTC.

The gene calls are TRBV5-6 and TRBJ2-5; tentatively, D is TRBD1 or TRBD2 (6 bases each). Trimming cost V 0 bases and J 11 bases, with 11 bases left between them. The germline V gene has CDR1 SGHDT and CDR2 YYEEEE. The CDR3 covers 12 residues. This CDR3 reads CASSLVGGPQYF. The CDR3 DNA reads as TGTGCCAGCAGCTTGGTTGGGGGGCCTCAGTACTTC.

This clonotype was observed at least ten times. V gene TRBV20-1 combines with J gene TRBJ2-3; TRBD1 or TRBD2 may be the D gene (5 bases each). Germline CDR1 and CDR2: DFQATT and SNEGSKA (reference sequence). The CDR3 is 17 residues long. V lost 2 bases, J lost 1 base, and 19 bases lay in between. The CDR3 sequence: CSARSAWGWSGTDTQYF. The CDR3 nucleotides are TGCAGTGCTAGATCAGCATGGGGGTGGTCGGGCACAGATACGCAGTATTTT.

This clonotype was counted ten times or more. V usage is TRBV5-5 and J usage is TRBJ2-1; no firm D call. Germline CDR1 and CDR2: SGHKS and YYEKEE (reference sequence). This CDR3 is built from 15 residues. V lost 4 bases and J 1 base, leaving 12 bases between the germline ends. CDR3 amino acids: CASSGEWPSYNEQFF. CDR3 sequence (DNA): TGTGCCAGCAGCGGGGAATGGCCTTCCTACAATGAGCAGTTCTTC.

This clonotype showed up many times. The chain has TRBV6-1 and TRBJ1-1; TRBD1 is a possible D gene (5 bases). Germline CDR1 MNHNS, CDR2 SASEGT. This CDR3 has 15 amino acids. V lost 6 bases, J lost 5 bases, and 19 bases lay in between. DNA of the CDR3: TGTGCCAGCAGCCCGCGTCGGGGGGAGGGAACTGAAGCTTTCTTT. This gives the protein CASSPRRGEGTEAFF.

There are many counts of this clonotype. This rearrangement joins TRBV30 to TRBJ2-7; 8 bases map to TRBD2. The CDR3 is made up of 12 amino acids. Germline V gives CDR1 GTSNPN, CDR2 SVGIG (reference sequence). The junction had 1 base not matched to a gene; V was cut back by 0 bases and J by 6 bases. CDR3: CAWSVSGGEQYF. CDR3 DNA sequence: TGTGCCTGGAGTGTGAGCGGGGGCGAGCAGTACTTC.

This clonotype came up many times. The chain carries TRBV28 and TRBJ2-7, with a weak D call TRBD1 (5 bases). V was trimmed by 7 bases and J by 6 bases, leaving 19 bases between them. Germline CDR1 and CDR2: MDHEN and SYDVKM. This CDR3 has 14 residues. The CDR3 region is CASISPTTEPEQYF. In DNA form, the CDR3 reads TGTGCCAGCATTTCCCCTACGACAGAGCCCGAGCAGTACTTC. The complete variable domain, with remaining parts taken from reference TRBV28 and TRBJ2-7, reads DVKVTQSSRYLVKRTGEKVFLECVQDMDHENMFWYRQDPGLGLRLIYFSYDVKMKEKGDIPEGYSVSREKKERFSLILESASTNQTSMYLCASISPTTEPEQYFGPGTRLTVT.

In its sample, this clonotype was seen a few times. The rearrangement links TRBV19 to TRBJ2-7; maybe TRBD1 (6 bases). Deletions cut 4 bases from V and 1 base from J, with 11 bases between. The germline gives CDR1 LNHDA, CDR2 SQIVND (reference sequence). The length of the CDR3 is 14 residues. The CDR3 bases are TGTGCCAGTAGTAGAAGGACAGCGTCCTACGAGCAGTACTTC. It specifies CASSRRTASYEQYF. The full variable domain, completed using reference TRBV19 and TRBJ2-7, is DGGITQSPKYLFRKEGQNVTLSCEQNLNHDAMYWYRQDPGQGLRLIYYSQIVNDFQKGDIAEGYSVSREKKESFPLTVTSAQKNPTAFYLCASSRRTASYEQYFGPGTRLTVT.

The rearrangement joins TRBV10-3 to TRBJ1-2, with 7 bases matching TRBD1. After removal of 11 bases from V and 2 bases from J, the junction contained 14 bases not matched to a gene. The V gene's germline CDR1 is ENHRY and CDR2 SYGVKD. This CDR3 is built from 15 residues. CDR3 in DNA: TGTGCCTCAAACAACCGGGACAGCATAAACTATGGCTACACCTTC. Translating gives CASNNRDSINYGYTF.

This clonotype came up many times. The rearrangement joins TRBV10-3 to TRBJ2-1; 7 bases are a match to TRBD1. The V gene's germline CDR1 is ENHRY and CDR2 SYGVKD. The CDR3 covers 15 residues. V was clipped by 5 bases and J by 5 bases; unmatched bases: 9. CDR3 residues: CAISLTGTVNNEQFF. In nucleotides, the CDR3 is TGTGCCATCAGTCTCACCGGGACAGTCAACAATGAGCAGTTCTTC.

This clonotype was seen more than once but under ten times. The chain uses TRBV19 and TRBJ1-5, with TRBD1 as a possible D gene (5 bases). CDR1 is LNHDA, CDR2 SQIVND, per germline (reference sequence). V dropped 0 bases and J dropped 7 bases, with 7 bases sitting between them. The CDR3 sequence is 13 residues long. The DNA for the CDR3 is TGTGCCAGTAGTATAGATAGGGGCCAGCCCCAGCATTTT. Translation gives CASSIDRGQPQHF. Supplemented by reference TRBV19 and TRBJ1-5, the full variable domain reads DGGITQSPKYLFRKEGQNVTLSCEQNLNHDAMYWYRQDPGQGLRLIYYSQIVNDFQKGDIAEGYSVSREKKESFPLTVTSAQKNPTAFYLCASSIDRGQPQHFGDGTRLSIL.

At least ten counts were recorded for this clonotype. The chain is built from TRBV12-3 or TRBV12-4 and TRBJ2-7; 9 nucleotides align to TRBD1. The CDR3 is 14 residues long. V lost 6 bases to trimming and J lost 2 bases; unmatched junction nucleotides: 5. CDR3 amino acids: CASRSDRGTYEQYF. In DNA, the CDR3 is TGTGCCAGCAGGTCGGACAGGGGCACCTACGAGCAGTACTTC.

This chain uses TRBV6-1 with TRBJ2-1, with 8 bases fitting TRBD2. V was pared by 6 bases and J by 0 bases, with 10 bases of the junction left unmatched. Germline CDR1 MNHNS, CDR2 SASEGT. The CDR3 contains 17 residues. CDR3 residues: CASSSTRGASSYNEQFF. CDR3 sequence (DNA): TGTGCCAGCAGCTCGACGCGGGGGGCGAGCTCCTACAATGAGCAGTTCTTC.

The chain employs TRBV5-5 and TRBJ1-2; a weak D match, TRBD1 (6 bases). The CDR3 totals 16 residues. The V gene lost 1 base and the J gene lost 6 bases, with 19 bases spanning the gap. Per germline, CDR1 SGHKS and CDR2 YYEKEE (reference sequence). CDR3 nucleotide sequence: TGTGCCAGCAGCTTGCGGGGGGCGGATCATCGTGATGGCTACACCTTC. Amino acid sequence: CASSLRGADHRDGYTF.

This clonotype appeared once. This chain joins TRBV28 and TRBJ2-5; D is undetermined. The V end was cut by 5 bases, the J end by 0 bases, with 13 bases between. CDR1 is MDHEN and CDR2 is SYDVKM in the germline V gene. This CDR3 has 15 residues. This CDR3 is CASSPGFSYQETQYF. The CDR3 DNA reads TGTGCCAGCAGTCCCGGATTCTCGTACCAAGAGACCCAGTACTTC.

In the case of this clonotype: This may stem from a read error, because a much larger clone lies one nucleotide away. The V and J genes are TRBV28 and TRBJ2-1, with D possibly being TRBD2 (6 bases). Per the germline V gene, CDR1 is MDHEN and CDR2 is SYDVKM. This CDR3 is 15 amino acids long. The CDR3 is CASSLGGTSNNEQFF. The CDR3 coding sequence is TGTGCCAGCAGTTTAGGGGGGACCTCCAACAATGAGCAGTTCTTC.

This clonotype was counted only a few times. V is TRBV20-1 and J is TRBJ2-7; D is unclear. With 7 bases removed from V and 7 bases from J, the gap between germline ends came to 14 bases. Germline V gene data show CDR1 as DFQATT and CDR2 as SNEGSKA (reference sequence). The CDR3 extends over 11 amino acids. Here the CDR3 reads CSGRAVGEQYF. CDR3 in DNA: TGCAGTGGTAGGGCAGTAGGAGAGCAGTACTTC.